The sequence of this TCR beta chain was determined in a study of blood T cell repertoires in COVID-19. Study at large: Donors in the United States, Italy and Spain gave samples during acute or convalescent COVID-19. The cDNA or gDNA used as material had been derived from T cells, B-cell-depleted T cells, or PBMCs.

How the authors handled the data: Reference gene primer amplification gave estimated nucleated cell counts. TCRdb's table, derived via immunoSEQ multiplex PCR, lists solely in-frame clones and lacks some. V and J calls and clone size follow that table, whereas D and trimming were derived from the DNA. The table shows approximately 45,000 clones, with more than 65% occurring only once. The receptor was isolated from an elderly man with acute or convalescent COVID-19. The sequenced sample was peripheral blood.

The CDR3 region is CATSDLGGAYNEQFF. CDR3 nucleotide sequence: TGTGCCACCAGTGATTTGGGAGGGGCGTACAATGAGCAGTTCTTC. The chain is built from TRBV24-1 and TRBJ2-1; D might be TRBD2 (6 bases). The germline V and J ends were trimmed by 0 bases and 4 bases, with 9 bases remaining between them. Germline loops: CDR1 KGHDR, CDR2 SFDVKD. The CDR3 spans 15 residues.